Listed below are T cell receptor beta chains from one sample, sequenced in a study of T cell responses to AZD1222 COVID-19 vaccine. Repertoires were generated with immunoSEQ multiplex PCR, while TCRdb's copy carries only in-frame clones and drops some. The profile shows approximately 99,000 clones, over 85% of them singletons. The sample here was peripheral blood, taken on day 0 of MenACWY control vaccination. The receptors derive from an adult in good health. Each CDR3 is given with its conserved first and last residue. D genes are given only for firm matches. Some rows have no size entry. The others give once, few or many, or a class for an expanded clone.

d_call clone_size cdr3_length j_call v_call cdr3_aa cdr3_nt
TRBD1 once 13 TRBJ1-2 TRBV5-5 CASSLDMEGARTF TGTGCCAGCAGCTTGGATATGGAGGGGGCACGGACCTTC
TRBD1 - 16 TRBJ1-1 TRBV18 CASSPNPGQGATEAFF TGTGCCAGCTCACCAAATCCGGGACAGGGGGCGACTGAAGCTTTCTTT
- - 15 TRBJ1-6 TRBV4-1 CASSQGAGRNSPLHF TGCGCCAGCAGCCAAGGGGCGGGAAGGAATTCACCCCTCCACTTT
- - 15 TRBJ2-1 TRBV5-1 CASSPEPVDYNEQFF TGCGCCAGCAGCCCGGAACCCGTCGATTACAATGAGCAGTTCTTC
TRBD1 - 17 TRBJ1-3 TRBV16 CASSRDRLIDSGNTIYF TGTGCCAGCAGCCGGGACAGGCTAATCGATTCTGGAAACACCATATATTTT
- - 18 TRBJ2-5 TRBV5-4 CASSPLEWGSTVQETQYF TGTGCCAGCAGCCCGCTTGAGTGGGGAAGTACAGTACAAGAGACCCAGTACTTC
- - 15 TRBJ1-6 TRBV4-1 CASRGLGRYNSPLHF TGCGCCAGCAGAGGGCTGGGACGGTATAATTCACCCCTCCACTTT
- - 13 TRBJ1-1 TRBV30 CAWSLGGNTEAFF TGTGCCTGGAGTTTGGGTGGGAACACTGAAGCTTTCTTT
- - 15 TRBJ2-6 TRBV9 CASSVDLSGANVLTF TGTGCCAGCAGCGTAGACCTCTCTGGGGCCAACGTCCTGACTTTC
- - 12 TRBJ2-7 TRBV6-1 CASSESYYEQYF TGTGCCAGCAGTGAATCCTACTACGAGCAGTACTTC
- - 11 TRBJ2-1 TRBV24-1 CASGDYNEQFF TGTGCCTCCGGAGACTACAATGAGCAGTTCTTC
- - 15 TRBJ1-2 TRBV4-2 CASSQEFTPNYGYTF TGTGCCAGCAGCCAAGAGTTCACACCTAACTATGGCTACACCTTC
- - 13 TRBJ1-5 TRBV30 CAWSGETNQPQHF TGTGCCTGGAGTGGGGAGACCAATCAGCCCCAGCATTTT
TRBD1 - 14 TRBJ1-1 TRBV19 CASSTADRVTEAFF TGTGCCAGTAGCACCGCAGACAGGGTAACTGAAGCTTTCTTT
- - 17 TRBJ2-4 TRBV21-1 CASSNAWGPRTKNIQYF TGTGCCAGCAGCAACGCGTGGGGGCCTCGAACCAAAAACATTCAGTACTTC
- - 10 TRBJ1-1 TRBV12-5 CGPGGTEAFF TGTGGACCCGGAGGCACTGAAGCTTTCTTT
TRBD1 few 16 TRBJ1-2 TRBV6-1 CASSEPDRGVRYGYTF TGTGCCAGCAGTGAACCCGACAGGGGGGTACGGTATGGCTACACCTTC
- - 14 TRBJ2-5 TRBV5-1 CASSPGGGGETQYF TGCGCCAGCAGCCCTGGTGGGGGCGGAGAGACCCAGTACTTC
TRBD1 - 16 TRBJ1-3 TRBV9 CASSARDRGQGNTIYF TGTGCCAGCAGCGCTCGGGACAGGGGGCAAGGAAACACCATATATTTT
- once 14 TRBJ2-7 TRBV3-1/TRBV3-2 CASSQGTPDYEQYF TGTGCCAGCAGCCAGGGGACACCCGACTACGAGCAGTACTTC
TRBD1 - 15 TRBJ2-5 TRBV14 CASSKTGTGLETQYF TGTGCCAGCAGCAAAACCGGGACAGGGCTTGAGACCCAGTACTTC
TRBD1 - 13 TRBJ2-7 TRBV7-9 CASSQGAGDEQYF TGTGCCAGCAGCCAGGGGGCCGGAGACGAGCAGTACTTC
- - 14 TRBJ1-1 TRBV19 CASSIQGLNTEAFF TGTGCCAGTAGTATTCAGGGGTTGAACACTGAAGCTTTCTTT
TRBD2 - 18 TRBJ2-3 TRBV18 CASSPPIRQRGATDTQYF TGTGCCAGCTCACCACCGATTCGACAGCGGGGGGCCACAGATACGCAGTATTTT
TRBD1 - 15 TRBJ1-2 TRBV2 CASRTGTGPNYGYTF TGTGCCAGCAGGACAGGGACAGGGCCCAACTATGGCTACACCTTC
- - 11 TRBJ1-1 TRBV13 CASSLGSWAFF TGTGCCAGCAGCTTAGGGTCCTGGGCTTTCTTT
- - 15 TRBJ2-7 TRBV18 CASSGRDTLSYEQYF TGTGCCAGCTCAGGCCGGGACACTCTCTCCTACGAGCAGTACTTC
- - 14 TRBJ1-5 TRBV27 CASSLSNSNQPQHF TGTGCCAGCAGTTTAAGCAATAGCAATCAGCCCCAGCATTTT
TRBD2 - 17 TRBJ2-1 TRBV2 CASSATAGGPTPLEQFF TGTGCCAGCAGTGCAACAGCGGGGGGCCCTACCCCTCTCGAGCAGTTCTTC
- - 14 TRBJ2-5 TRBV10-3 CAISEVADQETQYF TGTGCCATCAGTGAGGTAGCGGACCAAGAGACCCAGTACTTC
- - 13 TRBJ2-6 TRBV3-1/TRBV3-2 CASSQDPVNVLTF TGTGCCAGCAGCCAAGATCCCGTCAACGTCCTGACTTTC
- - 13 TRBJ1-5 TRBV4-1 CASSQISNQPQHF TGCGCCAGCAGCCAAATTAGCAATCAGCCCCAGCATTTT